These 32 T cell receptor beta chains were sequenced from one sample in a study of CD8 T cells in Susac syndrome. Random hexamers were used to reverse transcribe an amount of about 0.5 to 1 ug RNA. TCRdb fed the immunoSEQ multiplex PCR reads into MiXCR, producing one record per CDR3 protein. This table holds approximately 160,000 distinct CDR3 sequences, around 95% found once. Sequencing was performed on CD4+ T cells from PBMCs. These receptors came from a human donor with Susac syndrome.

The V and J genes are TRBV7-9 and TRBJ2-1, with a weak D call TRBD1 (5 bases). The germline V gene encodes CDR1 SEHNR and CDR2 FQNEAQ (reference sequence). V dropped 2 bases and J dropped 9 bases, with 20 bases sitting between them. The CDR3 spans 16 residues. CDR3 nucleotide sequence: TGTGCCAGCAGCTTAAGGGGAAGTTTGGGCGCCGGTGAGCAGTTCTTC. Encoded protein: CASSLRGSLGAGEQFF.

This clonotype is a singleton in its sample. The V gene is TRBV5-1, the J gene TRBJ2-5; D is perhaps TRBD2 (6 bases). Trimming removed 8 bases at V and 1 base at J, with 18 bases between. The CDR3 is made up of 15 amino acids. Germline values: CDR1 SGHRS, CDR2 YFSETQ. In nucleotides, the CDR3 is TGCGCCAGTACCGGGACTCCGGACCTCCAAGAGACCCAGTACTTC. This translates into CASTGTPDLQETQYF.

J is TRBJ2-5 and V is TRBV7-9; the D call may be TRBD1 or TRBD2 (5 bases each). Per germline, CDR1 SEHNR and CDR2 FQNEAQ (reference sequence). V lost 5 bases and J lost 2, with 15 bases in between. This CDR3 has 15 amino acids. In nucleotides, the CDR3 is TGTGCCAGCAGCCTCGGCCTGGGGGAACAAGAGACCCAGTACTTC. Protein sequence: CASSLGLGEQETQYF.

J is TRBJ1-1 and V is TRBV29-1; D is possibly TRBD1 (5 bases). The germline CDR1 and CDR2 sequences are SQVTM and ANQGSEA. The CDR3 extends over 13 amino acids. The germline V and J ends were trimmed by 4 bases and 1 base, with 10 bases remaining between them. The CDR3 region has the DNA TGCAGCGTTGGAGGCAGGGCGAACACTGAAGCTTTCTTT. Translating it yields CSVGGRANTEAFF.

V gene TRBV29-1 combines with J gene TRBJ2-7; 11 nucleotides align to TRBD1. The CDR3 runs to 13 residues. After removal of 3 bases from V and 3 bases from J, the junction contained 1 base not matched to a gene. Germline CDR1 and CDR2: SQVTM and ANQGSEA. Here the CDR3 reads CSVDGTGGYEQYF. DNA for the CDR3: TGCAGCGTTGATGGGACAGGGGGCTACGAGCAGTACTTC.

V and J are TRBV20-1 and TRBJ2-3; TRBD2 agrees at 11 bases. CDR3 length: 16 amino acids. The trim removed 5 bases at V and 2 bases at J, leaving 9 bases unmatched. The V gene's germline CDR1 is DFQATT and CDR2 SNEGSKA (reference sequence). This CDR3 reads CSAVHGTSGFTDTQYF. The CDR3 DNA is TGCAGTGCTGTTCATGGGACTAGCGGCTTCACAGATACGCAGTATTTT.

The genes are TRBV7-2 and TRBJ2-1, with 8 bases that match TRBD2. V lost 8 bases to trimming and J lost 3 bases; unmatched junction nucleotides: 9. Per germline, CDR1 SGHTA and CDR2 FQGNSA. There are 15 residues in the CDR3. CDR3 region: CASAKLAEFYNEQFF. Written as DNA, the CDR3 is TGTGCCAGCGCCAAACTAGCGGAATTCTACAATGAGCAGTTCTTC.

The chain has TRBV28 and TRBJ2-5; 8 nucleotides align to TRBD2. Per the germline V gene, CDR1 is MDHEN and CDR2 is SYDVKM. This CDR3 has 16 amino acids. V dropped 6 bases and J dropped 0; count of bases not matched to a gene: 9. CDR3 coding DNA: TGTGCCAGCAGCGTAGCGGGACGGGCGTACCAAGAGACCCAGTACTTC. It yields the protein CASSVAGRAYQETQYF.

The chain is built from TRBV28 and TRBJ1-4; the D is unclear. Trimming took off 1 base at V and 11 bases at J, with 11 bases between the two ends. Germline V gene sequence: CDR1 MDHEN, CDR2 SYDVKM. The CDR3 runs to 13 residues. The CDR3 DNA is TGTGCCAGCAGTTTATCGGCCCCGCGGAAACTGTTTTTT. This encodes CASSLSAPRKLFF.

V and J are TRBV25-1 and TRBJ2-1; D remains unclear. Trimming removed 1 base from V and 8 bases from J, with 9 bases in between. Germline CDR1 reads MGHDK; CDR2 reads SYGVNS. The CDR3 is 13 amino acids. In nucleotides, the CDR3 is TGTGCCAGCAGTGAATCGAATGCGGATGAGCAGTTCTTC. It translates to CASSESNADEQFF.

The chain links TRBV3-1 to TRBJ1-1; possible D gene TRBD1, 5 bases. The CDR3 runs to 14 residues. Germline loops: CDR1 LGHDT, CDR2 YNNKEL (reference sequence). V lost 0 bases, J lost 4 bases, and 9 bases lay in between. The DNA for the CDR3 is TGTGCCAGCAGCCAAGAGGGGGGTCCCACTGAAGCTTTCTTT. This translates into CASSQEGGPTEAFF.

In DNA form, the CDR3 reads TGCAGCGTTGAAAGTCCGGGTGTCACAGATACGCAGTATTTT. This sequence encodes CSVESPGVTDTQYF. This rearrangement joins TRBV29-1 to TRBJ2-3; the D is unclear. Germline V gene sequence: CDR1 SQVTM, CDR2 ANQGSEA. The CDR3 contains 14 residues. V was cut by 2 bases and J by 2 bases, with 11 bases left in between.

The rearrangement links TRBV29-1 to TRBJ2-3; no reliable D call. The CDR3 spans 13 residues. The germline V gene encodes CDR1 SQVTM and CDR2 ANQGSEA. Trimming left V 8 bases short and J 5 bases short, with 17 bases between. The CDR3 sequence: CSYTGRPRDTQYF. DNA for the CDR3: TGCAGCTATACTGGGCGCCCGCGAGATACGCAGTATTTT.

The chain joins TRBV20-1 to TRBJ1-1; 9 bases line up with TRBD1. This CDR3 is 16 amino acids long. Germline CDR1 reads DFQATT; CDR2 reads SNEGSKA (reference sequence). V shed 5 bases and J 0 bases; nucleotides not matched to a gene: 10. As DNA, the CDR3 is TGCAGTGCTGACCACAGGGGGCCCAACATGAACACTGAAGCTTTCTTT. Protein sequence: CSADHRGPNMNTEAFF.

This chain connects TRBV6-5 to TRBJ2-1; 11 nucleotides align to TRBD1. Looked up from germline, CDR1 is MNHEY and CDR2 is SVGAGI. V shed 2 bases and J 8 bases; nucleotides not matched to a gene: 8. CDR3 size: 16 residues. This chain's CDR3 is CASSYLGQGATDEQFF. The CDR3 DNA is TGTGCCAGCAGTTACCTTGGACAGGGGGCTACAGATGAGCAGTTCTTC.

This clonotype was recorded only once. The gene calls are TRBV25-1 and TRBJ2-5, with no clear D. CDR3 length: 15 amino acids. The germline CDR1 and CDR2 sequences are MGHDK and SYGVNS. V was cut by 5 bases and J by 3 bases, with 16 bases left in between. The chain's CDR3 is CASSLPEGSEETQYF. In DNA, the CDR3 is TGTGCCAGCAGTTTGCCCGAAGGCAGCGAAGAGACCCAGTACTTC.

The chain links TRBV20-1 to TRBJ2-6; 8 bases line up with TRBD2. Trimming took 3 bases from V and 0 from J; bases not matched to a gene: 4. Germline V CDR1 and CDR2: DFQATT, SNEGSKA (reference sequence). The CDR3 spans 16 residues. The CDR3 bases are TGCAGTGCTAGCACGGGGGGGCTCTCTGGGGCCAACGTCCTGACTTTC. It specifies CSASTGGLSGANVLTF.

The CDR3 bases are TGCGCCAGCAGCCAAGAAGGAGGGCCCTACGAGCAGTACTTC. As protein: CASSQEGGPYEQYF. The chain carries TRBV4-3 and TRBJ2-7, with D perhaps TRBD2 (6 bases). The CDR3 sequence is 14 residues long. Trimming took 0 bases from V and 2 from J, leaving 8 bases between them. CDR1 LGHNA and CDR2 YSLEER come from the germline V gene.

This chain uses TRBV27 with TRBJ2-1; unclear D gene. This CDR3 is 15 amino acids long. The V gene lost 5 bases and the J gene lost 2 bases, with 13 bases spanning the gap. CDR1 is MNHEY and CDR2 is SMNVEV in the germline V gene (reference sequence). The CDR3 is CASSPLLVAYNEQFF. In nucleotides, the CDR3 is TGTGCCAGCAGTCCCCTTCTAGTTGCCTACAATGAGCAGTTCTTC.

Written as DNA, the CDR3 is TGTGCCTGGAGCGGTATGTGGGATACGCAGTATTTT. The encoded protein is CAWSGMWDTQYF. The rearrangement links TRBV30 to TRBJ2-3; the D is unclear. Trimming stripped 3 bases from V and 6 bases from J, with 10 bases between. The CDR3 covers 12 residues. The germline V gene has CDR1 GTSNPN and CDR2 SVGIG (reference sequence).

V usage is TRBV11-2 and J usage is TRBJ2-5; maybe TRBD2 (6 bases). Germline CDR1 SGHAT, CDR2 FQNNGV. CDR3 length: 14 amino acids. With 6 bases removed from V and 5 bases from J, the gap between germline ends came to 16 bases. This CDR3 reads CASSYGGSRETQYF. The CDR3 DNA reads TGTGCCAGCAGTTATGGGGGGTCGCGGGAGACCCAGTACTTC.

The chain links TRBV9 to TRBJ2-2, with D possibly being TRBD2 (5 bases). Germline loops: CDR1 SGDLS, CDR2 YYNGEE. V lost 2 bases and J lost 0, with 8 bases in between. The CDR3 length is 15 residues. CDR3 residues: CASSVASSNTGELFF. As DNA, the CDR3 is TGTGCCAGCAGCGTGGCTAGCTCGAACACCGGGGAGCTGTTTTTT. The full variable domain, its missing parts supplied by reference TRBV9 and TRBJ2-2, is DSGVTQTPKHLITATGQRVTLRCSPRSGDLSVYWYQQSLDQGLQFLIQYYNGEERAKGNILERFSAQQFPDLHSELNLSSLELGDSALYFCASSVASSNTGELFFGEGSRLTVL.

CDR3 amino acids: CASSGQGYSNQPQHF. The CDR3 DNA is TGTGCCAGCAGCGGACAGGGGTATAGCAATCAGCCCCAGCATTTT. This chain connects TRBV9 to TRBJ1-5; 8 bases match TRBD1. Germline lookup yields CDR1 SGDLS and CDR2 YYNGEE. J lost 0 bases, V lost 3 bases, and 2 bases had no gene match. The CDR3 is 15 residues long.

This clonotype was detected once. The chain carries TRBV5-1 and TRBJ1-5; D is uncertain. There are 15 residues in the CDR3. Trimming removed 3 bases at V and 0 bases at J, with 10 bases between. CDR1 is SGHRS, CDR2 YFSETQ, per germline. The CDR3 nucleotides read TGCGCCAGCAGCTCCCATCGGGATAGCAATCAGCCCCAGCATTTT. Amino acid sequence: CASSSHRDSNQPQHF.

This chain joins TRBV29-1 and TRBJ1-2, with 8 bases aligning to TRBD1. The J segment lost 4 bases and the V segment lost 0 bases, leaving 10 bases of the junction unmatched. CDR1 is SQVTM, CDR2 ANQGSEA, per germline. The length of the CDR3 is 16 residues. The CDR3 DNA reads as TGCAGCGTTGAAGATCACTCAGGGGGCGGTAGCTATGGCTACACCTTC. Protein: CSVEDHSGGGSYGYTF.

The genes are TRBV4-2 and TRBJ1-5; no definite D call. V dropped 0 bases and J dropped 1 base, with 10 bases sitting between them. The CDR3 is 16 residues long. Germline V gene sequence: CDR1 LGHNA, CDR2 YNFKEQ. The CDR3: CASSQDGLGSNQPQHF. The CDR3 DNA reads as TGTGCCAGCAGCCAAGATGGGCTGGGCAGCAATCAGCCCCAGCATTTT.

The gene calls are TRBV28 and TRBJ2-5, with D perhaps TRBD2 (6 bases). The V end was cut by 9 bases, the J end by 2 bases, with 10 bases between. This CDR3 is built from 12 residues. Germline assignment: CDR1 MDHEN and CDR2 SYDVKM. The CDR3 loop reads CARPGLQETQYF. The CDR3 DNA follows: TGTGCCAGGCCGGGACTGCAAGAGACCCAGTACTTC.

The chain links TRBV29-1 to TRBJ1-1; weak D call: TRBD1 (5 bases). Trimming cost V 6 bases and J 1 base, with 15 bases left between them. The CDR3 is made up of 14 amino acids. Germline lookup yields CDR1 SQVTM and CDR2 ANQGSEA. CDR3 nucleotide sequence: TGCAGCGTGTCCTCTGACGGGGCGAACACTGAAGCTTTCTTT. Amino acid sequence: CSVSSDGANTEAFF.

This clonotype was detected only once. The V call is TRBV27, the J call TRBJ2-6; D ambiguous. V dropped 5 bases and J dropped 4 bases, with 12 bases sitting between them. The V gene's germline CDR1 is MNHEY and CDR2 SMNVEV (reference sequence). The CDR3 spans 15 residues. CDR3 in amino acids: CASSQYQEGANVLTF. The DNA for the CDR3 is TGTGCCAGCAGTCAATACCAGGAGGGGGCCAACGTCCTGACTTTC.

This chain links TRBV7-9 with TRBJ2-1, with D hard to call. Germline V gives CDR1 SEHNR, CDR2 FQNEAQ (reference sequence). The CDR3 runs to 14 residues. Trimming took 0 bases from V and 2 from J, leaving 5 bases between them. CDR3 coding DNA: TGTGCCAGCAGCTTAGCCAGTACCTACAATGAGCAGTTCTTC. This sequence encodes CASSLASTYNEQFF.

V usage is TRBV6-2 or TRBV6-3 and J usage is TRBJ2-7, with D perhaps matching TRBD2 (5 bases). The V and J ends lost 7 bases and 6 bases respectively, with 16 bases between them. The germline V gene has CDR1 MNHEY and CDR2 SVGEGT. The CDR3 totals 13 residues. This CDR3 reads CASTLTSGIEQYV. As DNA, the CDR3 is TGTGCCAGCACCCTTACGTCGGGGATCGAGCAGTACGTC.

V and J are TRBV5-1 and TRBJ1-5; D remains ambiguous. V was cut by 0 bases and J by 8 bases, with 12 bases left in between. The length of the CDR3 is 14 residues. Germline assignment: CDR1 SGHRS and CDR2 YFSETQ. Written as DNA, the CDR3 is TGCGCCAGCAGCTTGGGGAGCGGAAATGAGCCCCAGCATTTT. It encodes CASSLGSGNEPQHF.